Presented here are 10 T cell receptor beta chains from one specimen sequenced in a study of blood T cell repertoires in COVID-19. Assay used: immunoSEQ multiplex PCR; TCRdb lists only in-frame clones, some missing. Of approximately 140,000 clones detected, approximately 92% appear once; the ten largest clones hold 13%. Sequencing used peripheral blood. All receptors derive from a man between 18 and 35 years old with COVID-19, enrolled during active disease.

The gene calls are TRBV6-6 and TRBJ1-6; TRBD1 is a possible D gene (6 bases). CDR1 is MNHNY, CDR2 SVGAGI, per germline (reference sequence). Trimming removed 6 bases at V and 10 bases at J, with 16 bases between. This CDR3 is built from 14 residues. CDR3 in DNA: TGTGCCAGCAGCCGCCGACAGGCTGGCTCACCCCTCCACTTT. Residues: CASSRRQAGSPLHF.

The rearrangement uses TRBV7-9 and TRBJ1-1, with D possibly matching TRBD1 (6 bases). Germline V gives CDR1 SEHNR, CDR2 FQNEAQ (reference sequence). This CDR3 is 15 amino acids long. V was trimmed by 1 base and J by 4 bases, leaving 13 bases between them. The CDR3 bases are TGTGCCAGCAGCTTAGGGAACAGGGAGGGCACTGAAGCTTTCTTT. As protein: CASSLGNREGTEAFF.

The V and J genes are TRBV7-9 and TRBJ2-7; TRBD1 aligns across 9 bases. The CDR3 runs 14 residues. CDR1 and CDR2 from the germline V gene are SEHNR and FQNEAQ (reference sequence). V trimming: 4 bases; J trimming: 5 bases; junction bases outside the gene matches: 6. CDR3 residues: CASSSTGGGNEQYF. CDR3 bases: TGTGCCAGCAGCTCGACAGGGGGAGGCAACGAGCAGTACTTC.

CDR3 amino acids: CASSSRQTSYEQYF. The CDR3 coding sequence is TGTGCCAGCAGCTCCAGACAGACAAGCTACGAGCAGTACTTC. The rearrangement uses TRBV6-5 and TRBJ2-7; the D gene is possibly TRBD1 (5 bases). The CDR3 has 14 amino acids. Trimming took 6 bases from V and 3 from J, leaving 15 bases between them. The germline V gene encodes CDR1 MNHEY and CDR2 SVGAGI.

This clone was seen a few times. The genes are TRBV2 and TRBJ1-6, with D possibly matching TRBD1 (6 bases). The CDR3 runs to 14 residues. Germline V gene sequence: CDR1 SNHLY, CDR2 FYNNEI. Trimming cost V 6 bases and J 6 bases, with 12 bases left between them. The DNA of the CDR3 is TGTGCCAGCAGGGCCGGGACAACTAATTCACCCCTCCACTTT. Protein sequence: CASRAGTTNSPLHF.

The chain uses TRBV4-3 and TRBJ2-1, with a possible D match to TRBD2 (5 bases). From germline, CDR1 is LGHNA and CDR2 YSLEER. The CDR3 sequence is 16 residues long. Trimming stripped 4 bases from V and 5 bases from J, with 18 bases between. The CDR3 DNA sequence: TGCGCCAGCAGCCGAGAATTCCTAGCTGACGACAATGAGCAGTTCTTC. Amino acid sequence: CASSREFLADDNEQFF.

The chain carries TRBV6-6 and TRBJ1-5; D possibly corresponds to TRBD1 (6 bases). V lost 6 bases to trimming and J lost 2 bases, with 14 bases between them. The CDR3 contains 15 residues. Germline CDR1 reads MNHNY; CDR2 reads SVGAGI (reference sequence). In nucleotides, the CDR3 is TGTGCCAGCAGCTACGCGGACAGTCGCAATCAGCCCCAGCATTTT. It translates to CASSYADSRNQPQHF.

This chain connects TRBV3-1 (or the pseudogene TRBV3-2) to TRBJ1-2; the D is unclear. With 1 base removed from V and 2 bases from J, the gap between germline ends came to 14 bases. Germline CDR1 LGHDT, CDR2 YNNKEL (reference sequence). The CDR3 is 16 amino acids. This chain's CDR3 is CASSQALSILNYGYTF. The CDR3 DNA is TGTGCCAGCAGCCAAGCCCTAAGTATCTTAAACTATGGCTACACCTTC.

This clone was detected only a few times. This chain uses TRBV19 with TRBJ2-1; no clear D gene. Germline-derived CDR1 and CDR2 are LNHDA and SQIVND (reference sequence). V lost 7 bases and J lost 0, with 10 bases in between. The CDR3 is 14 residues long. CDR3 region: CASNPRGSYNEQFF. The CDR3 DNA follows: TGTGCCAGTAACCCCAGAGGCTCCTACAATGAGCAGTTCTTC.

This clone was recorded only once. The chain carries TRBV6-5 and TRBJ2-7; TRBD2 matches at 10 bases. J lost 0 bases, V lost 6 bases, and 5 bases had no gene match. The CDR3 is 15 residues long. Germline CDR1 reads MNHEY; CDR2 reads SVGAGI. The CDR3 coding sequence is TGTGCCAGCAGCTCCGGACTAGCGGACTCCTACGAGCAGTACTTC. Translation: CASSSGLADSYEQYF.